Listed here are 8 T cell receptor beta chains from one sample, sequenced in a study of blood T cells in healthy people across ages. For the second PCR, which ran for about 7 to 11 cycles, a sample-barcoded 5' primer and a J-beta primer mix were used. MiXCR was run by TCRdb on the 5' RACE reads, yielding one entry per CDR3 protein. This sample carries hundreds of thousands of distinct CDR3 sequences, around 50% of them seen once, and the ten largest clones take 20% to 30%. The sequenced sample was blood. The receptors come from a man in his forties in good health.

For this clonotype: The germline gene is not matched at one end of the junction; a read error may be the cause. The genes are TRBV12-3 or TRBV12-4 and TRBJ1-5; D is possibly TRBD1 (5 bases). The CDR3 sequence is 15 residues long. CDR3 residues: CAGSERGRGNQPQHF. CDR3 DNA: TGTGCCGGCAGTGAAAGGGGAAGGGGCAATCAGCCCCAGCATTTT.

This clonotype showed up just a few times. The V gene is TRBV6-5, the J gene TRBJ2-5; D remains unclear. CDR3 length: 15 residues. Trimming stripped 5 bases from V and 1 base from J, with 14 bases between. Germline lookup yields CDR1 MNHEY and CDR2 SVGAGI. CDR3 bases: TGTGCCAGCAGTCGCCTTACTGGCGGCCAAGAGACCCAGTACTTC. Amino acid sequence: CASSRLTGGQETQYF.

This clonotype occurred a few times. The genes are TRBV28 and TRBJ1-2; perhaps TRBD1 as D (6 bases). The CDR3 sequence is 15 residues long. Trimming cost V 3 bases and J 5 bases, with 16 bases left between them. Germline CDR1 is MDHEN and CDR2 is SYDVKM. CDR3 nucleotide sequence: TGTGCCAGCAGTTTTCCGCCCGGGGGCTCTTATGGCTACACCTTC. It encodes CASSFPPGGSYGYTF.

This chain uses TRBV20-1 with TRBJ2-3, with D possibly TRBD1 on 6 matching bases. CDR3 size: 14 residues. Germline V gene sequence: CDR1 DFQATT, CDR2 SNEGSKA (reference sequence). Trimming took off 1 base at V and 4 bases at J, with 12 bases between the two ends. For the CDR3, the DNA is TGCAGTGCTAGAGCAGGGGCGAGAGCAGATACGCAGTATTTT. It yields the protein CSARAGARADTQYF.

This sequence joins TRBV7-2 and TRBJ2-3; the D gene is possibly TRBD2 (5 bases). V lost 8 bases, J lost 1 base, and 13 bases lay in between. Germline V gene lookup returns CDR1 SGHTA and CDR2 FQGNSA. CDR3 length: 14 amino acids. The CDR3 DNA reads TGTGCCAGCCGGGTAGGACTGGGCACAGATACGCAGTATTTT. This translates into CASRVGLGTDTQYF.

This chain joins TRBV7-3 and TRBJ2-4; D uncertain. The CDR3 sequence is 12 residues long. CDR1 SGHTA and CDR2 FQGTGA come from the germline V gene. With 7 bases removed from V and 1 base from J, the gap between germline ends came to 5 bases. CDR3 residues: CASIVAKNIQYF. In nucleotides, the CDR3 is TGTGCCAGCATAGTGGCCAAAAACATTCAGTACTTC.

The CDR3 nucleotides are TGCAGCGTTGATCAGGGGCAGCTAAAAATTGGCTACACCTTC. This encodes CSVDQGQLKIGYTF. The J gene is TRBJ1-2, the V gene TRBV29-1, with TRBD1 as a possible D gene (6 bases). Germline CDR1 SQVTM, CDR2 ANQGSEA. This CDR3 is 14 amino acids long. Trimming left V 3 bases short and J 7 bases short, with 18 bases between.

This clonotype was picked up a small number of times. The J gene is TRBJ2-7, the V gene TRBV7-9; the match to TRBD2 covers 8 bases. The V gene end was trimmed by 5 bases and the J gene end by 4 bases; junction bases not matched to a gene: 10. The germline CDR1 and CDR2 sequences are SEHNR and FQNEAQ (reference sequence). The CDR3 spans 15 residues. The CDR3 is CASSHSVSGSYEQYF. The CDR3 DNA is TGTGCCAGCAGCCACTCGGTGAGCGGGAGTTACGAGCAGTACTTC.